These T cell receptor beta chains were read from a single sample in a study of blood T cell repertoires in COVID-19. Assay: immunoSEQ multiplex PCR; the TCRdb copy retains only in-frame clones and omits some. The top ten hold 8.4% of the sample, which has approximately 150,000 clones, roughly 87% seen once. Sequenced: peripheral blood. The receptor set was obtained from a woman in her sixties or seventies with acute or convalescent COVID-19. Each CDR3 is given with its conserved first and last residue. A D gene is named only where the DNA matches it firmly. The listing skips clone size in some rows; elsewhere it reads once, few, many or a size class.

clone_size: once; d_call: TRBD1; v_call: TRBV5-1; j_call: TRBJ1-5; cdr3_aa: CASSLGDRNQPQHF; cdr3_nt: TGCGCCAGCAGCTTGGGGGACAGGAATCAGCCCCAGCATTTT
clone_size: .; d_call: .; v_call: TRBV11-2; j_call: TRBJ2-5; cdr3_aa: CASTRQGGWQETQYF; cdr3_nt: TGTGCCAGCACCCGTCAGGGAGGATGGCAAGAGACCCAGTACTTC
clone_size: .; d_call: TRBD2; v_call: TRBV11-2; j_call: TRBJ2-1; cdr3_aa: CASSATTSGNNEQFF; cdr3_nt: TGTGCCAGCAGCGCCACGACTAGCGGGAACAATGAGCAGTTCTTC
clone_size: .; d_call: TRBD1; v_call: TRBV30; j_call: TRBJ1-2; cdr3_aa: CARDGTDYGYTF; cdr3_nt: TGTGCCAGGGACGGGACAGACTATGGCTACACCTTC
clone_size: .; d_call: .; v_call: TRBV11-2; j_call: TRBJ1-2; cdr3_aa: CASSPGFRDSPYGYTF; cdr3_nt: TGTGCCAGCAGCCCAGGGTTCCGGGACTCACCTTATGGCTACACCTTC
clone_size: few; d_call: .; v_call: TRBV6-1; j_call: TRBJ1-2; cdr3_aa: CASSEASRREDGYTF; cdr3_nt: TGTGCCAGCAGTGAAGCCTCAAGGAGGGAAGATGGCTACACCTTC
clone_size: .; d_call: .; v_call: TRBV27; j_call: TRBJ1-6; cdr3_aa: CASSSSNSPLHF; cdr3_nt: TGTGCCAGCAGTTCGAGCAATTCACCCCTCCACTTT
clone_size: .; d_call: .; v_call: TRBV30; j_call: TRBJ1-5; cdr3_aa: CAWSSGGESNQPQHF; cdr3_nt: TGTGCCTGGAGTTCGGGGGGGGAAAGCAATCAGCCCCAGCATTTT
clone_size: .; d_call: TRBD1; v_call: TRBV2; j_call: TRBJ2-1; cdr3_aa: CAIRDRGLYNEQFF; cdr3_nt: TGTGCCATACGGGACAGGGGATTATACAATGAGCAGTTCTTC
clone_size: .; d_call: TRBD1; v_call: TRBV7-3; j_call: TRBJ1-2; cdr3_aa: CASSPSQGAFHGYTF; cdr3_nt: TGTGCCAGCAGCCCCTCACAGGGGGCCTTTCATGGCTACACCTTC
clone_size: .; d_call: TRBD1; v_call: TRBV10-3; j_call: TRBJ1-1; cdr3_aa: CASRTGGTEAFF; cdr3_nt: TGTGCCTCCCGGACAGGGGGCACTGAAGCTTTCTTT
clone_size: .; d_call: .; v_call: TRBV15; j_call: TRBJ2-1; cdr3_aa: CATSRDGGQEQFF; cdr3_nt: TGTGCCACCAGCAGAGATGGCGGCCAAGAGCAGTTCTTC
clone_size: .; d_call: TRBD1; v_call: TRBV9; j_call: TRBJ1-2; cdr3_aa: CASSVGGTGGDYGYTF; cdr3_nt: TGTGCCAGCAGCGTAGGAGGGACAGGTGGGGACTATGGCTACACCTTC
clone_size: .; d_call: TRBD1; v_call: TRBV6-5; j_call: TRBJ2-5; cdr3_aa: CASSYRTGGETQYF; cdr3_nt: TGTGCCAGCAGCTATAGGACAGGGGGGGAGACCCAGTACTTC
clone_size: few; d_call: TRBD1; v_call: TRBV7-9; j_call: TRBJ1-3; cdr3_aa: CASSLGDRARHSGNTIYF; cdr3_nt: TGTGCCAGCAGCTTAGGGGACAGGGCTCGACACTCTGGAAACACCATATATTTT
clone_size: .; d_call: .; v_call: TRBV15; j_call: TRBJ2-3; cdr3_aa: CATSREGGADTQYF; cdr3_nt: TGTGCCACCAGCAGAGAGGGTGGAGCAGATACGCAGTATTTT
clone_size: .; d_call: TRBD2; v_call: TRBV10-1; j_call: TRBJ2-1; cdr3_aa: CASSQSGGLYNEQFF; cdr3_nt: TGCGCCAGCAGTCAGAGCGGGGGCCTCTACAATGAGCAGTTCTTC
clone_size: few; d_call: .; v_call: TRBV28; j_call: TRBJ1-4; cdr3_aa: CASSAPGEFRFF; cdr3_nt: TGTGCCAGCAGTGCGCCAGGGGAATTCAGGTTTTTT
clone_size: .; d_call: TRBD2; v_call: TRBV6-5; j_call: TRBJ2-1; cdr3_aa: CASSRDYRGSEQFF; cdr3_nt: TGTGCCAGCAGCCGGGACTACCGGGGTAGTGAGCAGTTCTTC
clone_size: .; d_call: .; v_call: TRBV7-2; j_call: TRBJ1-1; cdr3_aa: CASSLALRTAEAFF; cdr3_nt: TGTGCCAGCAGCTTAGCCTTACGAACAGCTGAAGCTTTCTTT
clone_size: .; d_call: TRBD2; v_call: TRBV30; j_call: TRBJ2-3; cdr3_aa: CAWRLLARADTQYF; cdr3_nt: TGTGCCTGGAGACTACTAGCGCGGGCAGATACGCAGTATTTT
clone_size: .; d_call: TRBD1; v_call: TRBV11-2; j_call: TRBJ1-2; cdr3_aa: CASSDTGGNYGYTF; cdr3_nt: TGTGCCAGCAGCGATACAGGGGGGAACTATGGCTACACCTTC
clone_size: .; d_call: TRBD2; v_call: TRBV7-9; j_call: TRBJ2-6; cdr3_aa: CASSQRGSGFSGANVLTF; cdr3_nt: TGTGCCAGCAGCCAGCGGGGGTCGGGGTTCTCTGGGGCCAACGTCCTGACTTTC
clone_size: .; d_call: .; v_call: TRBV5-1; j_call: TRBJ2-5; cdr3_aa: CASSGRQQETQYF; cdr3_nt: TGCGCCAGCAGCGGACGACAGCAAGAGACCCAGTACTTC
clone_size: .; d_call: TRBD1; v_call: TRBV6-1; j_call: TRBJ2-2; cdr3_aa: CASSERQGNTGELFF; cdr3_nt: TGTGCCAGCAGTGAACGACAGGGTAACACCGGGGAGCTGTTTTTT
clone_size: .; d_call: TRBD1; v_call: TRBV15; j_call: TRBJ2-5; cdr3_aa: CATSRPGTGGGSQETQYF; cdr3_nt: TGTGCCACCAGCAGACCCGGGACAGGGGGTGGTAGCCAAGAGACCCAGTACTTC
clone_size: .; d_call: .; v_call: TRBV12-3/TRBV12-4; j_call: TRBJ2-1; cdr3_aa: CASSLTAREQFF; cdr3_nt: TGTGCCAGCAGTTTGACAGCCAGGGAGCAGTTCTTC
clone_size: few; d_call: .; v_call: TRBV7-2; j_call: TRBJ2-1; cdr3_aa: CASSPPPGGDRYNEQFF; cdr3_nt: TGTGCCAGCAGCCCCCCACCCGGCGGGGACCGGTACAATGAGCAGTTCTTC
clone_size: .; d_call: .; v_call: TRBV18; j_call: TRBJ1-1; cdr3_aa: CASSPSVNTEAFF; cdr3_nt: TGTGCCAGCTCACCTTCAGTGAACACTGAAGCTTTCTTT
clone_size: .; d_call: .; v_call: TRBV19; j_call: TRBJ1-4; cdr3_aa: CASSILTLGVNEKLFF; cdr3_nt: TGTGCCAGTAGTATACTGACACTCGGCGTGAATGAAAAACTGTTTTTT
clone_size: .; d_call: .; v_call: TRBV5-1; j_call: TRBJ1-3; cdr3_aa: CASSYQGPVGSGNTIYF; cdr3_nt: TGCGCCAGCAGTTACCAGGGCCCTGTAGGGTCTGGAAACACCATATATTTT
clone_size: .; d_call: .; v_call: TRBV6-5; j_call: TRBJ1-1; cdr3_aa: CASSYRGGSTEAFF; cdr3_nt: TGTGCCAGCAGTTACCGCGGCGGGAGCACTGAAGCTTTCTTT
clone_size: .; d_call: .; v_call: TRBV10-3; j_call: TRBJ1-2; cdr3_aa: CAISESFWQGKNYGYTF; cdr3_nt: TGTGCCATCAGTGAGTCTTTCTGGCAGGGAAAAAACTATGGCTACACCTTC
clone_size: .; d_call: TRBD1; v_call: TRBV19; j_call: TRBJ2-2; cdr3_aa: CASRKPGQGATGELFF; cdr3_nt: TGTGCCAGTAGAAAACCGGGACAGGGGGCTACCGGGGAGCTGTTTTTT